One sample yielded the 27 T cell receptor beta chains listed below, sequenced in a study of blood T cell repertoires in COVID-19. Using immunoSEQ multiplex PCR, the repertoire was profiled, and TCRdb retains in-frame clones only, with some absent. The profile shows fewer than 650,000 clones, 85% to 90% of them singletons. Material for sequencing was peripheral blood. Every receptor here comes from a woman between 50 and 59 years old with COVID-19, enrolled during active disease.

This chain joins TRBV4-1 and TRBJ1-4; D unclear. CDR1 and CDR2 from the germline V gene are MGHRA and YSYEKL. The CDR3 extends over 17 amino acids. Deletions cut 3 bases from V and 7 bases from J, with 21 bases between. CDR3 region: CASSQVHIRVRGEKLFF. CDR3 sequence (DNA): TGCGCCAGCAGCCAGGTCCACATTAGGGTTCGGGGTGAAAAACTGTTTTTT.

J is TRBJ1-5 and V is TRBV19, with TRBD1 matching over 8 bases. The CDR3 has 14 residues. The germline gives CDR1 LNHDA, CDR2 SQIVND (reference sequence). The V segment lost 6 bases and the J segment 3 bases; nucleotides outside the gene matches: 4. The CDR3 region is CASRVTGDNQPQHF. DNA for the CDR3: TGTGCCAGTAGAGTGACAGGGGACAATCAGCCCCAGCATTTT. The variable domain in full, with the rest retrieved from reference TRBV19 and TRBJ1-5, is DGGITQSPKYLFRKEGQNVTLSCEQNLNHDAMYWYRQDPGQGLRLIYYSQIVNDFQKGDIAEGYSVSREKKESFPLTVTSAQKNPTAFYLCASRVTGDNQPQHFGDGTRLSIL.

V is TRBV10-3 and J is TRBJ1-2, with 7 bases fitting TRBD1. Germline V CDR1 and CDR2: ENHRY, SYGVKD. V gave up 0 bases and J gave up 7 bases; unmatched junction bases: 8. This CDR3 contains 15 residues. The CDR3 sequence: CAISESAGGISGYTF. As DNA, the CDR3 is TGTGCCATCAGTGAGTCAGCAGGGGGAATCTCTGGCTACACCTTC.

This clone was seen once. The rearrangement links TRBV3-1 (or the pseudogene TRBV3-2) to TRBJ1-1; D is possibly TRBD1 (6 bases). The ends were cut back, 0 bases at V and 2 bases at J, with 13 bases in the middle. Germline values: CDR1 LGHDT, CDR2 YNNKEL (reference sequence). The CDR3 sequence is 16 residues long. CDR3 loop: CASSQDRGAINTEAFF. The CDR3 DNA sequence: TGTGCCAGCAGCCAAGATCGGGGGGCCATTAACACTGAAGCTTTCTTT.

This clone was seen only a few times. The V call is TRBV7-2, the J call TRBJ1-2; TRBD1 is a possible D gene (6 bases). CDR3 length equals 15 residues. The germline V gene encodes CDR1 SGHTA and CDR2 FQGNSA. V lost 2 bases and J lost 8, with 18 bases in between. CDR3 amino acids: CASSLSFWGLGGYTF. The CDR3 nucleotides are TGTGCCAGCAGCTTAAGCTTCTGGGGGCTTGGCGGCTACACCTTC.

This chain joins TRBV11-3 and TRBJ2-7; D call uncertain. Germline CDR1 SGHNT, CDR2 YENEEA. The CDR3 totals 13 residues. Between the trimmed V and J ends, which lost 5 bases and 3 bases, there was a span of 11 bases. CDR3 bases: TGTGCCAGCAGCGTGACACCCTACTACGAGCAGTACTTC. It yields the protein CASSVTPYYEQYF. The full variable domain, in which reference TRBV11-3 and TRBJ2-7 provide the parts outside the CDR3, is EAGVVQSPRYKIIEKKQPVAFWCNPISGHNTLYWYLQNLGQGPELLIRYENEEAVDDSQLPKDRFSAERLKGVDSTLKIQPAELGDSAVYLCASSVTPYYEQYFGPGTRLTVT.

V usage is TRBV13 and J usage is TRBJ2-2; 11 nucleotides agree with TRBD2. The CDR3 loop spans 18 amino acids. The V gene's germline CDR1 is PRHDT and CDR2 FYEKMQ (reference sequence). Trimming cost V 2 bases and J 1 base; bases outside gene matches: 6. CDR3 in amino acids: CASSLLLAGDGNTGELFF. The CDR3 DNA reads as TGTGCCAGCAGCTTATTACTAGCGGGGGACGGGAACACCGGGGAGCTGTTTTTT.

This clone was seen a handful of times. CDR3 sequence reads: CASSPHFGQGGQPQHF. Here the CDR3 DNA reads TGTGCCAGCAGTCCGCACTTCGGACAGGGGGGGCAGCCCCAGCATTTT. The V call is TRBV6-6, the J call TRBJ1-5; TRBD1 agrees at 10 bases. Trimming at V came to 5 bases and at J to 7 bases, leaving 11 bases not matched to a gene. Per germline, CDR1 MNHNY and CDR2 SVGAGI (reference sequence). The CDR3 is 16 residues long.

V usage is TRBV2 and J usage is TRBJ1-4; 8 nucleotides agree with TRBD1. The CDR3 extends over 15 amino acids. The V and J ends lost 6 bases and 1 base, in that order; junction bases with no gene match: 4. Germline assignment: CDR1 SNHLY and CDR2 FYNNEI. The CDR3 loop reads CASSRDRGTNEKLFF. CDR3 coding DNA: TGTGCCAGCAGCCGCGACAGGGGAACTAATGAAAAACTGTTTTTT. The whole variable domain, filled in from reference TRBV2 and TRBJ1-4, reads EPEVTQTPSHQVTQMGQEVILRCVPISNHLYFYWYRQILGQKVEFLVSFYNNEISEKSEIFDDQFSVERPDGSNFTLKIRSTKLEDSAMYFCASSRDRGTNEKLFFGSGTQLSVL.

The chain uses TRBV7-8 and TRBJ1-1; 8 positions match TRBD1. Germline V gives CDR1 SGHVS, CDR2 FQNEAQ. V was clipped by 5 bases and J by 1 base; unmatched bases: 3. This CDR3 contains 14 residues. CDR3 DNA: TGTGCCAGCAGCCCCGGACAGGGGAACACTGAAGCTTTCTTT. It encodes CASSPGQGNTEAFF.

As DNA, the CDR3 is TGTGCCAGCAGCCAACAGGCCATCTATGGCTACACCTTC. Protein product: CASSQQAIYGYTF. V gene TRBV12-3 or TRBV12-4 combines with J gene TRBJ1-2, with D possibly being TRBD1 (5 bases). This CDR3 has 13 residues. Trimming removed 6 bases at V and 4 bases at J, with 12 bases between.

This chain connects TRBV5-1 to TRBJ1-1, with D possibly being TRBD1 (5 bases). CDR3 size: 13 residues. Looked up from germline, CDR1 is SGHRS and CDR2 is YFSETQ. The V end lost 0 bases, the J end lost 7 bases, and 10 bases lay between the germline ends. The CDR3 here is CASSLGRDYEAFF. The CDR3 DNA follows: TGCGCCAGCAGCTTGGGACGGGACTATGAAGCTTTCTTT.

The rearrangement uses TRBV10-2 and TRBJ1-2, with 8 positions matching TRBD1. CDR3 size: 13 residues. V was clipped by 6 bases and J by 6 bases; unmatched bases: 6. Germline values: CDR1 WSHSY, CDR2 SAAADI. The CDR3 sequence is CASRTTGEDGYTF. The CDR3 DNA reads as TGCGCCAGCAGGACGACAGGGGAGGATGGCTACACCTTC.

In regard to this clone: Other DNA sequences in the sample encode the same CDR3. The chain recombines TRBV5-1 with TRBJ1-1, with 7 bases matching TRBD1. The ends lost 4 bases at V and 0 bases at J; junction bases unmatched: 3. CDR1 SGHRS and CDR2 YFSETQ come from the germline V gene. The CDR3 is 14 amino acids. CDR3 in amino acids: CASSLGQMNTEAFF. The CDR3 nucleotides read TGCGCCAGCAGCCTGGGACAGATGAACACTGAAGCTTTCTTT.

CDR3 bases: TGCGCCAGCAGCCACCTACCGACCGGGGCGGGAACCGGGGAGCTGTTTTTT. Encoded protein: CASSHLPTGAGTGELFF. The chain combines TRBV4-1 with TRBJ2-2, with D possibly TRBD2 on 6 matching bases. This CDR3 has 17 residues. Germline V gives CDR1 MGHRA, CDR2 YSYEKL. Trimming shortened V by 3 bases and J by 5 bases, and 19 bases separated the two germline ends.

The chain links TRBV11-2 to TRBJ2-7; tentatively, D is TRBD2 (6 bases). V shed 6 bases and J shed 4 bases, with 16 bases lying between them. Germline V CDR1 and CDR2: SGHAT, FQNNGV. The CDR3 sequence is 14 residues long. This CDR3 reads CASSFGGASYEQYF. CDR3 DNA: TGTGCCAGCAGTTTCGGCGGGGCCTCTTACGAGCAGTACTTC.

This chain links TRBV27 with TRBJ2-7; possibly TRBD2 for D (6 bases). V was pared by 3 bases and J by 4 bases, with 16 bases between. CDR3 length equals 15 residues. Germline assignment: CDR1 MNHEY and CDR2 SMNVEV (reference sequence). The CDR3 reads CASSFGLGLGYEQYF. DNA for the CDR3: TGTGCCAGCAGTTTTGGGCTGGGACTGGGGTACGAGCAGTACTTC.

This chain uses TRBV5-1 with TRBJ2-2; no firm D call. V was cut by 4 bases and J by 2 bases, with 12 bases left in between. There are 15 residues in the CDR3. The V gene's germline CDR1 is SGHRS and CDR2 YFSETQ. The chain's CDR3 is CASSPSPVNTGELFF. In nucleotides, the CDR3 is TGCGCCAGCAGCCCCTCGCCAGTTAACACCGGGGAGCTGTTTTTT.

This CDR3 is CASSLSSGGYNEQFF. DNA for the CDR3: TGTGCCAGCAGCTTATCTAGCGGGGGATACAATGAGCAGTTCTTC. The chain carries TRBV7-9 and TRBJ2-1, with 10 nucleotides matching TRBD2. The length of the CDR3 is 15 residues. Germline V gene sequence: CDR1 SEHNR, CDR2 FQNEAQ (reference sequence). J was trimmed by 4 bases and V by 2 bases; bases with no gene match: 2.

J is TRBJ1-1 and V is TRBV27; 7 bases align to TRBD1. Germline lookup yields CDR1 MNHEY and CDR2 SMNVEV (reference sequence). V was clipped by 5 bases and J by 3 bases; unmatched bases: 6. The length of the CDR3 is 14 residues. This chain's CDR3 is CASSRGLLDTEAFF. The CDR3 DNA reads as TGTGCCAGCAGTAGGGGGCTTTTGGACACTGAAGCTTTCTTT.

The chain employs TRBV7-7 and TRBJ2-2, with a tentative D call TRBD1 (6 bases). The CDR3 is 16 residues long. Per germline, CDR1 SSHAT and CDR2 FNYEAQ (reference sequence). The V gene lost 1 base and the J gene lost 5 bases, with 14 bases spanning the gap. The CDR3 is CASSLVAGVRTGELFF. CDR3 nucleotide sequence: TGTGCCAGCAGCTTAGTGGCAGGGGTTCGAACCGGGGAGCTGTTTTTT.

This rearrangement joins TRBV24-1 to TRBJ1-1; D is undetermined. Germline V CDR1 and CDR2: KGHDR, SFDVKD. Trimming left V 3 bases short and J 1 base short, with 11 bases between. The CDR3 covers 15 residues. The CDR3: CATSDRFWANTEAFF. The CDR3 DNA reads TGTGCCACCAGTGATCGCTTTTGGGCGAACACTGAAGCTTTCTTT.

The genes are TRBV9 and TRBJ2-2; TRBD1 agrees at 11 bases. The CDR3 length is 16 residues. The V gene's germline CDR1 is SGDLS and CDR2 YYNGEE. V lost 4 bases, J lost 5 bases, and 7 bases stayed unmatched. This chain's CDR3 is CASSPGDRGNTGELFF. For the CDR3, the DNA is TGTGCCAGCAGCCCGGGGGACAGGGGGAATACCGGGGAGCTGTTTTTT.

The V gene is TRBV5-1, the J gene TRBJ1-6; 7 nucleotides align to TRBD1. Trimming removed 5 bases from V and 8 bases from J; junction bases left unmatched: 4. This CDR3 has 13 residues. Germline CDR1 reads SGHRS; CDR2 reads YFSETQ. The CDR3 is CASRGQVDSPLHF. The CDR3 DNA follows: TGCGCCAGCAGAGGACAGGTCGATTCACCCCTCCACTTT.

The CDR3 DNA sequence: TGTGCCAGTAGTAACAGGGAGAGGAATTCACCCCTCCACTTT. Amino acids: CASSNRERNSPLHF. This chain connects TRBV19 to TRBJ1-6; perhaps TRBD1 as D (6 bases). Germline loops: CDR1 LNHDA, CDR2 SQIVND (reference sequence). There are 14 residues in the CDR3. Trimming pared 4 bases from V and 7 bases from J, leaving 11 bases between.

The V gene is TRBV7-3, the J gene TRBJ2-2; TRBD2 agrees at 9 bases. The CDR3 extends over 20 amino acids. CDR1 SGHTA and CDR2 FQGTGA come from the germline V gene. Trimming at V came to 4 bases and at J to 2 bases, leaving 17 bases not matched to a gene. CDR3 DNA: TGTGCCAGCAGCTCCCGCCGTTCGGGGGGCGGGGGGGCAAACACCGGGGAGCTGTTTTTT. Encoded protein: CASSSRRSGGGGANTGELFF. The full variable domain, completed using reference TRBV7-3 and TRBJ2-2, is GAGVSQTPSNKVTEKGKYVELRCDPISGHTALYWYRQSLGQGPEFLIYFQGTGAADDSGLPNDRFFAVRPEGSVSTLKIQRTERGDSAVYLCASSSRRSGGGGANTGELFFGEGSRLTVL.

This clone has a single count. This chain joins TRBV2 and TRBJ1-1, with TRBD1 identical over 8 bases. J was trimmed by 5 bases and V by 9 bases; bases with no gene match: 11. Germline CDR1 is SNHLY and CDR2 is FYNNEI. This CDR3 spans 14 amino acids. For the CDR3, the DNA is TGTGCCAGGACCTCTGACAGGGGTGGAACTGAAGCTTTCTTT. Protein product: CARTSDRGGTEAFF. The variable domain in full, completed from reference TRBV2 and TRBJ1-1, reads EPEVTQTPSHQVTQMGQEVILRCVPISNHLYFYWYRQILGQKVEFLVSFYNNEISEKSEIFDDQFSVERPDGSNFTLKIRSTKLEDSAMYFCARTSDRGGTEAFFGQGTRLTVV.